Below, one T cell receptor (beta chain) is given with its context. The antigen remains unidentified. This record comes from a study of PD-1 blockade in classical Hodgkin lymphoma. Study at large: Nivolumab 3 mg/kg was given intravenously every 2 weeks.

Assay used: immunoSEQ multiplex PCR; TCRdb lists only in-frame clones, some missing. The repertoire has about 15,000 clones, approximately 82% of them found once; the top ten carry 25%. Study-level points and caveats: Complete responders had baseline diversity similar to newly diagnosed patients.

The junction had 4 bases not matched to a gene; V was cut back by 5 bases and J by 1 base. The CDR3 totals 15 residues. The germline CDR1 and CDR2 sequences are SGHAT and FQNNGV. Autologous stem cell transplantation was followed by relapse in every patient, and brentuximab vedotin exposure varied. The gene calls are TRBV11-2 and TRBJ1-1; 10 bases fit TRBD1. The sequence derives from a human donor with classical Hodgkin lymphoma. Sequencing used peripheral blood mononuclear cells (PBMCs), obtained before the second cycle of nivolumab. CDR3 coding DNA: TGTGCCAGCAGCCCCCGGGACAGGGGGAACACTGAAGCTTTCTTT. This translates into CASSPRDRGNTEAFF. The full variable domain, its missing parts supplied by reference TRBV11-2 and TRBJ1-1, is EAGVAQSPRYKIIEKRQSVAFWCNPISGHATLYWYQQILGQGPKLLIQFQNNGVVDDSQLPKDRFSAERLKGVDSTLKIQPAKLEDSAVYLCASSPRDRGNTEAFFGQGTRLTVV.